This TCR beta chain derives from a study of T cells after yellow fever vaccination. General study findings and limits: Reappearance after the booster was observed for most primary-vaccination clones (96% CD4, over 70% CD8).

The ends were cut back, 5 bases at V and 0 bases at J, with 12 bases in the middle. CDR1 and CDR2 from the germline V gene are SGHTA and FQGNSA. This CDR3 has 15 residues. Ten or more counts support this clonotype. Its antigen is unidentified. Synthesis of TCR cDNA relied on 5'RACE template switching, which attached a universal primer site and UMIs. TCRdb passed the 5' RACE reads through MiXCR, listing each CDR3 protein once. In the table there are hundreds of thousands of distinct CDR3 sequences, about a sixth of which are singletons. The chain joins TRBV7-2 to TRBJ2-3; D may be TRBD1 (6 bases). The receptor comes from a man younger than 30 who received the YFV17D yellow fever vaccine. Here the sequenced sample was PBMCs, taken 5 to 6 days after the first yellow fever vaccination. Written as DNA, the CDR3 is TGTGCCAGCAGCCGGAGGACAGCTAGCACAGATACGCAGTATTTT. Protein product: CASSRRTASTDTQYF.